Given below is one TCR beta chain in context. This specimen belongs to a study of blood T cell repertoires in COVID-19. On the study more broadly: From the United States, Italy and Spain came samples of acute and convalescent COVID-19. T cells, B-cell-depleted T cells, or PBMCs supplied cDNA or gDNA.

In the original analysis: Estimation of nucleated cell counts relied on the amplification of reference gene primers. The assay was immunoSEQ multiplex PCR, and TCRdb's table has in-frame clones only and misses some. The DNA gave D and trimming, while V, J and clone size come from that table. Found here are under 300,000 clones, approximately 79% of them singletons; the top ten hold under 5.5%. The receptor was isolated from an elderly woman with active or convalescent COVID-19. Sequenced input: peripheral blood.

For the CDR3, the DNA is TGCAGCGTTTCAGGGCCGGTGGGGTATGGCTACACCTTC. This sequence encodes CSVSGPVGYGYTF. The chain uses TRBV29-1 and TRBJ1-2, with a tentative D call TRBD1 (5 bases). V dropped 5 bases and J dropped 5 bases, with 15 bases sitting between them. Germline CDR1 and CDR2: SQVTM and ANQGSEA. CDR3 length: 13 amino acids. Full variable domain (missing parts from reference TRBV29-1 and TRBJ1-2): SAVISQKPSRDICQRGTSLTIQCQVDSQVTMMFWYRQQPGQSLTLIATANQGSEATYESGFVIDKFPISRPNLTFSTLTVSNMSPEDSSIYLCSVSGPVGYGYTFGSGTRLTVV.